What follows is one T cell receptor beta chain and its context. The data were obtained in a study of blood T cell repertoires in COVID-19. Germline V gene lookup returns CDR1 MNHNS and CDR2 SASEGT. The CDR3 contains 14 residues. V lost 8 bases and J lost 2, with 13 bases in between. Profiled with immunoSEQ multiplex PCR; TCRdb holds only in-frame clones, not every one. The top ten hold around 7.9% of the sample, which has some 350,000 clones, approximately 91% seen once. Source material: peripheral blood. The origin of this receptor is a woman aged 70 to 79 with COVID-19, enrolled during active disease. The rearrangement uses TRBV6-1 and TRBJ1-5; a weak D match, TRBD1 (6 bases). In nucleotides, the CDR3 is TGTGCCAGCTCTGAGGGGGGGGGCAATCAGCCCCAGCATTTT. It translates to CASSEGGGNQPQHF.